Following are 21 T cell receptor beta chains from one sample sequenced in a study of cytomegalovirus exposure and HLA in healthy donors. Primers for the PCR totalled 60 Vbeta and 13 Jbeta. Some clones are missing from TCRdb's copy, which holds only in-frame ones; the method was immunoSEQ multiplex PCR. The repertoire has approximately 220,000 clones, 75% to 80% of them found once; the top ten carry about 2%. What was sequenced was PBMCs. The receptors shown here come from a male donor in good health and CMV-seronegative.

The V gene is TRBV27, the J gene TRBJ2-5, with TRBD2 matching over 13 bases. J gave up 1 base and V 6 bases, and 11 bases lay outside the gene matches. Germline lookup yields CDR1 MNHEY and CDR2 SMNVEV (reference sequence). The CDR3 runs to 18 residues. Here the CDR3 DNA reads TGTGCCAGCAGACGGGGGACTAGCGGGAATAACCCCCAAGAGACCCAGTACTTC. Protein product: CASRRGTSGNNPQETQYF.

This clone was recorded once. The chain recombines TRBV19 with TRBJ2-2, with a tentative D call TRBD1 (6 bases). Germline assignment: CDR1 LNHDA and CDR2 SQIVND (reference sequence). Trimming stripped 7 bases from V and 4 bases from J, with 16 bases between. CDR3 length: 15 residues. The CDR3 DNA reads TGTGCCAGTACCAGGGTCTTGGACAGCACCGGGGAGCTGTTTTTT. Residues: CASTRVLDSTGELFF.

CDR3 in amino acids: CASSDRTATDTQYF. The CDR3 bases are TGCGCCAGCAGTGATAGGACAGCCACAGATACGCAGTATTTT. The rearrangement links TRBV10-2 to TRBJ2-3; possibly TRBD1 for D (6 bases). CDR1 WSHSY and CDR2 SAAADI come from the germline V gene. V lost 3 bases and J lost 2, with 9 bases in between. CDR3 length equals 14 residues.

The V call is TRBV5-1, the J call TRBJ1-1; no firm D call. This CDR3 spans 14 amino acids. Trimming took off 3 bases at V and 0 bases at J, with 9 bases between the two ends. Germline CDR1 SGHRS, CDR2 YFSETQ. Here the CDR3 reads CASSSYRLNTEAFF. CDR3 DNA sequence: TGCGCCAGCAGCTCGTACAGATTGAACACTGAAGCTTTCTTT.

The chain recombines TRBV4-2 with TRBJ2-1, with 12 nucleotides matching TRBD2. Germline V lookup: CDR1 LGHNA, CDR2 YNFKEQ. V dropped 0 bases and J dropped 5; count of bases not matched to a gene: 2. The CDR3 covers 16 residues. This CDR3 is CASSQEGTSGHNEQFF. Here the CDR3 DNA reads TGTGCCAGCAGCCAAGAAGGGACTAGCGGGCACAATGAGCAGTTCTTC.

The J gene is TRBJ2-5, the V gene TRBV2; D may be TRBD1 (5 bases). Trimming took off 5 bases at V and 0 bases at J, with 10 bases between the two ends. This CDR3 comprises 14 residues. Germline values: CDR1 SNHLY, CDR2 FYNNEI. The CDR3 DNA is TGTGCCAGCAGTAGACAGCAGTACCAAGAGACCCAGTACTTC. This gives the protein CASSRQQYQETQYF.

The rearrangement joins TRBV6-1 to TRBJ2-1; TRBD1 aligns across 9 bases. The length of the CDR3 is 15 residues. In germline, CDR1 is MNHNS, CDR2 SASEGT. The V and J ends lost 7 bases and 0 bases, in that order; junction bases with no gene match: 4. The CDR3 loop is CASTRTGDSYNEQFF. The CDR3 DNA follows: TGTGCCAGCACACGGACAGGGGACTCCTACAATGAGCAGTTCTTC.

The CDR3 here is CSVGGGGNTEAFF. Here the CDR3 DNA reads TGCAGCGTTGGGGGCGGGGGGAACACTGAAGCTTTCTTT. This chain connects TRBV29-1 to TRBJ1-1; TRBD1 is a possible D gene (5 bases). The V end lost 4 bases, the J end lost 1 base, and 10 bases lay between the germline ends. The CDR3 sequence is 13 residues long. The germline V gene has CDR1 SQVTM and CDR2 ANQGSEA. The full variable domain, rest sourced from reference TRBV29-1 and TRBJ1-1, is SAVISQKPSRDICQRGTSLTIQCQVDSQVTMMFWYRQQPGQSLTLIATANQGSEATYESGFVIDKFPISRPNLTFSTLTVSNMSPEDSSIYLCSVGGGGNTEAFFGQGTRLTVV.

This clone has just one count. V usage is TRBV27 and J usage is TRBJ2-7; the match to TRBD1 covers 7 bases. The CDR3 contains 14 residues. Germline CDR1 is MNHEY and CDR2 is SMNVEV (reference sequence). The V segment lost 0 bases and the J segment 4 bases; nucleotides outside the gene matches: 3. This CDR3 is CASSLSGQPYEQYF. DNA of the CDR3: TGTGCCAGCAGTTTATCGGGACAGCCATACGAGCAGTACTTC.

This clone was recorded once. The chain employs TRBV4-3 and TRBJ1-2; TRBD1 matches at 7 bases. There are 15 residues in the CDR3. Unmatched junction bases numbered 11, after V lost 2 bases and J lost 8 bases. Germline values: CDR1 LGHNA, CDR2 YSLEER. The CDR3 coding sequence is TGCGCCAGCAGCCAACTACTTAACAGGGGTAGCGGCTACACCTTC. Residues: CASSQLLNRGSGYTF.

The chain is built from TRBV30 and TRBJ1-4, with no clear D. CDR3 size: 11 residues. Per germline, CDR1 GTSNPN and CDR2 SVGIG (reference sequence). The germline V and J ends were trimmed by 0 bases and 13 bases, with 9 bases remaining between them. The CDR3 DNA is TGTGCCTGGAGTGTTGGATGGAGACTGTTTTTT. Its translation: CAWSVGWRLFF.

This chain uses TRBV9 with TRBJ1-2; D gene ambiguous. V dropped 0 bases and J dropped 4 bases, with 7 bases sitting between them. This CDR3 has 13 residues. Germline CDR1 reads SGDLS; CDR2 reads YYNGEE. The CDR3 sequence is CASSVVGAYGYTF. As DNA, the CDR3 is TGTGCCAGCAGCGTAGTGGGCGCCTATGGCTACACCTTC.

The CDR3 bases are TGTGCCAGCAGTGAACCCGGGACTAGCGGGTACGAGCAGTACTTC. It codes for CASSEPGTSGYEQYF. The chain carries TRBV25-1 and TRBJ2-7; 12 bases line up with TRBD2. J gave up 4 bases and V 2 bases, and 3 bases lay outside the gene matches. CDR1 MGHDK and CDR2 SYGVNS come from the germline V gene. The CDR3 consists of 15 residues.

The V gene is TRBV7-3, the J gene TRBJ1-2; D uncertain. Per germline, CDR1 SGHTA and CDR2 FQGTGA. This CDR3 is built from 14 residues. Trimming cost V 5 bases and J 4 bases, with 14 bases left between them. CDR3 residues: CASSKTTEVYGYTF. The CDR3 DNA is TGTGCCAGCAGCAAAACGACCGAGGTCTATGGCTACACCTTC.

This clone was seen more than once but under ten times. This chain links TRBV5-1 with TRBJ2-2; TRBD2 agrees at 8 bases. The CDR3 is made up of 15 amino acids. The ends lost 6 bases at V and 6 bases at J; junction bases unmatched: 10. From germline, CDR1 is SGHRS and CDR2 YFSETQ. CDR3 loop: CASKIRAGEAGELFF. CDR3 nucleotides: TGCGCCAGCAAAATTCGAGCGGGAGAGGCCGGGGAGCTGTTTTTT.

CDR3 sequence: CASSVASTGELFF. CDR3 in DNA: TGTGCCAGCAGCGTAGCCTCCACCGGGGAGCTGTTTTTT. The chain combines TRBV9 with TRBJ2-2; D uncertain. Trimming took 0 bases from V and 4 from J, leaving 4 bases between them. The CDR3 extends over 13 amino acids. Germline V gene sequence: CDR1 SGDLS, CDR2 YYNGEE.

The rearrangement links TRBV6-5 to TRBJ1-1; D may be TRBD1 (5 bases). V dropped 1 base and J dropped 11 bases, with 8 bases sitting between them. CDR3 length: 11 residues. In germline, CDR1 is MNHEY, CDR2 SVGAGI. Written as DNA, the CDR3 is TGTGCCAGCAGTTACTACGGGGGGGCTTTCTTT. It encodes CASSYYGGAFF.

The V call is TRBV29-1, the J call TRBJ2-3; 8 bases map to TRBD2. After removal of 5 bases from V and 1 base from J, the junction contained 5 bases not matched to a gene. The CDR3 runs 14 residues. Germline values: CDR1 SQVTM, CDR2 ANQGSEA. In DNA form, the CDR3 reads TGCAGCGTTCAACTAGCGGACGGCACAGATACGCAGTATTTT. It is translated as CSVQLADGTDTQYF.

The sample holds a few counts of this clone. This chain connects TRBV18 to TRBJ2-3, with 7 bases matching TRBD2. Germline V gene lookup returns CDR1 KGHSH and CDR2 LQKENI. The CDR3 runs to 16 residues. V lost 0 bases to trimming and J lost 3 bases; unmatched junction nucleotides: 6. The CDR3 DNA reads as TGTGCCAGCTCACCACCGGTTCTGGGAGGGACAGATACGCAGTATTTT. Encoded protein: CASSPPVLGGTDTQYF.

Only one count was recorded for this clone. The rearrangement links TRBV11-2 to TRBJ2-3; 8 positions match TRBD2. J gave up 3 bases and V 5 bases, and 7 bases lay outside the gene matches. The germline V gene encodes CDR1 SGHAT and CDR2 FQNNGV. This CDR3 is built from 15 residues. This CDR3 is CASSLFGRGTDTQYF. The CDR3 DNA reads as TGTGCCAGCAGCCTCTTCGGGAGGGGGACAGATACGCAGTATTTT. The complete variable domain, with remaining parts taken from reference TRBV11-2 and TRBJ2-3, reads EAGVAQSPRYKIIEKRQSVAFWCNPISGHATLYWYQQILGQGPKLLIQFQNNGVVDDSQLPKDRFSAERLKGVDSTLKIQPAKLEDSAVYLCASSLFGRGTDTQYFGPGTRLTVL.

The gene calls are TRBV7-9 and TRBJ1-2, with 8 bases matching TRBD1. Germline V lookup: CDR1 SEHNR, CDR2 FQNEAQ (reference sequence). This CDR3 contains 15 residues. Germline trimming cut 4 bases from V and 5 bases from J; bases unmatched to any gene: 9. The CDR3 loop reads CASSSGDRNPYGYTF. CDR3 coding DNA: TGTGCCAGCAGCTCTGGGGACAGGAACCCTTATGGCTACACCTTC.